This entry describes one T cell receptor (beta chain). The target of this receptor is not known. No quality values exist for individual bases; no much larger clone is one base distant. TCRbeta CDR3 regions were amplified from genomic DNA by means of the immunoSEQ Assay, a bias-controlled multiplex PCR. The authors' analysis ran thus. The number of nucleated cells in each sample was estimated by amplification of reference gene primers within the assay. Sequence reads were collapsed and filtered to measure the absolute abundance of every unique TCRbeta CDR3 rearrangement. For each sample, productive Simpson clonality was calculated as the square root of Simpson's diversity index across productive rearrangements. Entries here come from immuneACCESS through TCRdb and include only in-frame sequences with V and J called. Some clones fail to appear in such tables; in the studies checked, an unresolved V gene covers under half of the shortfall, and the cause of the remainder is unknown. From that table come the V and J calls and clone size; the DNA was used to work out D and trimming. The sample data list 250,000 or so clones, and 83% of these were observed just once. The biggest ten clones account for 3.6% of the sample.

The CDR3 measures 16 amino acids from cysteine to phenylalanine. Just CDR3 DNA is preserved here, 48 bases in frame from base 1. The V end gives up 1 base and the J end 1 base, leaving 3 bases in the junction not matched to a gene. The germline V gene supplies CDR1 LGHNA and CDR2 YSLEER. The sample comes from a study of blood T cell repertoires in COVID-19 (dated by TCRdb to 2018 to 2021). Background for the entire study: Samples from collaborators originated in the United States, Italy and Spain and spanned both the acute and convalescent phases of COVID-19. A de-identified subject ID, COVID-19 status, age in years and sex were almost always included in the sample metadata. The samples were drawn from two sources: the first 160 participants of the ongoing ImmuneRACE study, and 950 to 1,500 subjects contributed by 6 global collaborators. Where available, HLA class I and class II types were taken from metadata supplied by the sample provider and were not determined by assay-based typing. A freely available public database, intended as a resource for researchers studying the immune response to SARS-CoV-2, is where the repertoires were released. Subjects who had been exposed to COVID-19, were actively infected with it, or had recovered from it provided the deeply sampled blood TCRbeta repertoires that made up the dataset. The material from the prospective study consisted of cDNA or gDNA derived from T cells, B-cell-depleted T cells, or PBMCs. Paper-wide results and their limitations: Clinical and demographic metadata were provided uncurated, with the amount varying by source and participant.

Participants in the prospective study were aged about 18 to 100 years, lived in 20 to 30 United States geographic areas, and enrolled through a virtual design. To assign participants to cohorts, the prospective study relied on clinical history that participants themselves reported in a screening survey and a study questionnaire. Exposed participants had been in contact with someone with a PCR-confirmed or clinician-diagnosed COVID-19 case within 2 weeks of study entry. In the prospective study, whole blood, serum and a nasopharyngeal or oropharyngeal swab were collected from each participant by mobile phlebotomists. Participants in the prospective study had the option to provide additional blood draws and questionnaires over an approximately 2-month period. Before DNA extraction, blood samples from the prospective study were shipped at room temperature or frozen.

Sample: PBMCs or T cells enriched from blood (not recorded which). The sequence derives from a woman aged 40 to 50 who had been exposed to COVID-19. Rearrangement joined TRBV4-3 to TRBJ2-7; TRBD2 matches 11 bases in the middle. The CDR3 protein: CASSQVLAGASYEQYF. The nucleotides read TGCGCCAGCAGCCAAGTACTAGCGGGGGCTTCCTACGAGCAGTACTTC.